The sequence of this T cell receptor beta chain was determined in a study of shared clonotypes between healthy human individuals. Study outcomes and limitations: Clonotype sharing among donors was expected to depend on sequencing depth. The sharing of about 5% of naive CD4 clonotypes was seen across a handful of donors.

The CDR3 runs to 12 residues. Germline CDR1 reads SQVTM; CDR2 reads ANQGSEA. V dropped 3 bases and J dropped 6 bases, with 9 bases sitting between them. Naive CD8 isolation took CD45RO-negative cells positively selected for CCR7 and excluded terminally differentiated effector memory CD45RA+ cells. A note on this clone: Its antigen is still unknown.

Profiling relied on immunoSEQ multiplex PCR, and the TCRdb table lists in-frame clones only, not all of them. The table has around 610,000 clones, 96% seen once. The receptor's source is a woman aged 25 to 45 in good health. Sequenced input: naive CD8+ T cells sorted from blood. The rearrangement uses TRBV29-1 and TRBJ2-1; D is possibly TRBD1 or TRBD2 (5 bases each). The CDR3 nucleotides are TGCAGCGTTGACGGGGCGACCAATGAGCAGTTCTTC. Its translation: CSVDGATNEQFF.